The 14 T cell receptor beta chains below were found in one sample sequenced in a study of blood T cells in healthy people across ages. The second PCR ran about 6 to 12 cycles with a sample-barcoded 5' primer and J-beta primers. TCRdb analysed the 5' RACE reads with MiXCR anew, one entry per CDR3 protein. This sample carries around 800,000 distinct CDR3 sequences, 46% of them seen once, and the ten largest clones take 15% to 20%. Source material: blood. The receptors originated from a man older than 75 in good health.

The chain carries TRBV12-3 or TRBV12-4 and TRBJ2-4; TRBD1 or TRBD2 may be the D gene (5 bases each). The CDR3 consists of 11 residues. V was clipped by 6 bases and J by 14 bases, with 14 bases between them. The CDR3 nucleotides read TGTGCCAGCAGCTCCCCTCGAGGGGAGTACTTC. Protein product: CASSSPRGEYF.

This rearrangement joins TRBV7-2 to TRBJ2-3; TRBD2 matches 10 bases. CDR1 is SGHTA and CDR2 is FQGNSA in the germline V gene. With 1 base clipped from V and 5 bases from J, the junction kept 9 bases outside the gene matches. CDR3 size: 17 residues. The CDR3 DNA reads as TGTGCCAGCAGCTTAGGGAGCGGGAGGGGGCTCGTAGATACGCAGTATTTT. Translated, it gives CASSLGSGRGLVDTQYF. The full variable domain, in which reference TRBV7-2 and TRBJ2-3 provide the parts outside the CDR3, is GAGVSQSPSNKVTEKGKDVELRCDPISGHTALYWYRQSLGQGLEFLIYFQGNSAPDKSGLPSDRFSAERTGGSVSTLTIQRTQQEDSAVYLCASSLGSGRGLVDTQYFGPGTRLTVL.

CDR3 residues: CATSPGGRYNEQFF. As DNA, the CDR3 is TGTGCCACCAGCCCTGGTGGACGCTACAATGAGCAGTTCTTC. This rearrangement joins TRBV15 to TRBJ2-1; D uncertain. Trimming left V 5 bases short and J 3 bases short, with 11 bases between. Germline assignment: CDR1 LNHNV and CDR2 YYDKDF (reference sequence). CDR3 length: 14 amino acids. The full variable domain, its missing parts supplied by reference TRBV15 and TRBJ2-1, is DAMVIQNPRYQVTQFGKPVTLSCSQTLNHNVMYWYQQKSSQAPKLLFHYYDKDFNNEADTPDNFQSRRPNTSFCFLDIRSPGLGDTAMYLCATSPGGRYNEQFFGPGTRLTVL.

This clonotype was seen ten or more times. CDR3 region: CATSREKPGFYNEQFF. The CDR3 coding sequence is TGTGCCACCAGCAGAGAGAAGCCAGGATTTTACAATGAGCAGTTCTTC. The chain links TRBV15 to TRBJ2-1; D is ambiguous. The V end lost 0 bases, the J end lost 4 bases, and 13 bases lay between the germline ends. Germline lookup yields CDR1 LNHNV and CDR2 YYDKDF (reference sequence). This CDR3 contains 16 residues.

V usage is TRBV29-1 and J usage is TRBJ2-3, with 8 bases lining up with TRBD1. The germline CDR1 and CDR2 sequences are SQVTM and ANQGSEA. The CDR3 covers 14 residues. CDR3 nucleotides: TGCGGCGGAGACAGGGGTTTGAGAACAGATACGCAGTATTTT. This sequence encodes CGGDRGLRTDTQYF.

This clonotype was counted a few times. The chain combines TRBV29-1 with TRBJ2-1; weak D call: TRBD2 (6 bases). Germline values: CDR1 SQVTM, CDR2 ANQGSEA. The CDR3 has 13 amino acids. The V and J ends lost 6 bases and 9 bases respectively, with 18 bases between them. The CDR3 sequence is CSVKQVRDGEQFF. CDR3 sequence (DNA): TGCAGCGTGAAACAGGTGCGGGACGGTGAGCAGTTCTTC.

In its sample, this clonotype was seen many times. At one end, the junction sequence differs from germline, possibly due to a read error. The rearrangement uses TRBV4-2 and TRBJ2-3; D remains unclear. The germline gives CDR1 LGHNA, CDR2 YNFKEQ. This CDR3 comprises 16 residues. The CDR3 is CASSQDLQTGTDTQYF. As DNA, the CDR3 is TGCGCCAGCAGCCAAGATCTGCAGACTGGCACAGATACGCAGTATTTT.

The rearrangement links TRBV20-1 to TRBJ2-1, with a possible D match to TRBD2 (6 bases). V was cut by 3 bases and J by 0 bases, with 15 bases left in between. The germline CDR1 and CDR2 sequences are DFQATT and SNEGSKA (reference sequence). This CDR3 has 16 amino acids. The CDR3 spells CSASRSGGLSYNEQFF. The DNA for the CDR3 is TGCAGTGCTAGTCGTAGCGGTGGCCTCTCCTACAATGAGCAGTTCTTC.

V and J are TRBV30 and TRBJ2-5; no firm D call. This CDR3 spans 13 amino acids. In germline, CDR1 is GTSNPN, CDR2 SVGIG (reference sequence). Trimming shortened V by 1 base and J by 4 bases, and 10 bases separated the two germline ends. The CDR3 protein is CAWSAWVRETQYF. In DNA, the CDR3 is TGTGCCTGGAGTGCCTGGGTTCGAGAGACCCAGTACTTC.

The chain recombines TRBV6-6 with TRBJ2-3; D uncertain. Per the germline V gene, CDR1 is MNHNY and CDR2 is SVGAGI (reference sequence). The CDR3 has 15 amino acids. Trimming removed 2 bases from V and 1 base from J, with 10 bases in between. The CDR3 region has the DNA TGTGCCAGCAGTTACCCCGGTTCGGGCACAGATACGCAGTATTTT. Residues: CASSYPGSGTDTQYF.

The gene calls are TRBV29-1 and TRBJ2-4, with 8 bases identical to TRBD2. Gene TRBJ2-7 matches the end of the DNA better, so the J call may be wrong. The CDR3 spans 13 residues. CDR1 is SQVTM and CDR2 is ANQGSEA in the germline V gene. The CDR3 bases are TGCAGCGTTCCGGGACTAGTGGGTAGCGAGCAGTACTTC. Its translation is CSVPGLVGSEQYF.

A remark on this clonotype: Sequence at one end of the junction differs from germline and may be a read error. The chain links TRBV4-2 to TRBJ1-5, with D unclear. This CDR3 has 17 residues. Germline V gene data show CDR1 as LGHNA and CDR2 as YNFKEQ. This chain's CDR3 is CASSQDTGRVSNRPQHF. Here the CDR3 DNA reads TGTGCCAGCAGCCAGGATACTGGGAGAGTTAGCAATCGGCCCCAGCATTTT.

This chain links TRBV20-1 with TRBJ2-7, with 11 bases that match TRBD2. V was clipped by 5 bases and J by 1 base; unmatched bases: 7. In germline, CDR1 is DFQATT, CDR2 SNEGSKA (reference sequence). This CDR3 spans 15 amino acids. This CDR3 is CSAPKLAGDSYEQYF. The CDR3 region has the DNA TGCAGTGCTCCCAAACTAGCGGGAGATTCCTACGAGCAGTACTTC.

This clonotype turned up a few times. The chain combines TRBV15 with TRBJ2-4, with a possible D match to TRBD2 (5 bases). The CDR3 covers 12 residues. Germline values: CDR1 LNHNV, CDR2 YYDKDF (reference sequence). Trimming pared 4 bases from V and 15 bases from J, leaving 16 bases between. This chain's CDR3 is CATSKAAVMRYF. The DNA for the CDR3 is TGTGCCACCAGCAAAGCGGCAGTTATGCGGTACTTC.